This T cell receptor beta chain emerged from a study of CD4 T cells in relation to SARS-CoV-2 and coronaviruses. Across the study: The restricting HLA molecule for shared crossreactive spike epitopes was mapped.

V was pared by 5 bases and J by 2 bases, with 7 bases of the junction left unmatched. CDR1 and CDR2 (germline): MNHEY, SVGAGI. The CDR3 is 15 residues long. As for this clone: Antigen unknown.

Before the COVID-19 pandemic, during about 2011-2019, CD4+ T cells were taken from unexposed donors. CD4+ T cells were isolated from the cells after around 11 days of culture. Only in-frame clones appear in the TCRdb table, and some are missing; sequencing was by immunoSEQ multiplex PCR. The data show about 16,000 clones, about 82% seen once. The specimen was CD4+ T cells from PBMCs, cultured in vitro. The clonotype was recovered from a human donor in good health. V usage is TRBV6-5 and J usage is TRBJ2-3; 7 nucleotides align to TRBD1. CDR3 protein: CASSPGTVYTDTQYF. In nucleotides, the CDR3 is TGTGCCAGCAGTCCTGGGACAGTTTACACAGATACGCAGTATTTT.